These 11 T cell receptor beta chains originate from one sample sequenced in a study of shared clonotypes between healthy human individuals. Here immunoSEQ multiplex PCR was the method, and the copy in TCRdb shows in-frame clones only, minus some. In the table there are over a million clones, around 78% of which are singletons. Material: memory CD4+ T cells from PBMCs. Subset given: CD45RA-negative fraction. The source is a man aged 18 to 35 in good health. Some clones in this sample may be carry-over from other donors' samples.

This chain links TRBV20-1 with TRBJ1-2; D call uncertain. V dropped 0 bases and J dropped 8 bases, with 7 bases sitting between them. Germline CDR1 DFQATT, CDR2 SNEGSKA (reference sequence). The CDR3 is 11 residues long. This CDR3 is CSAREWRGYTF. The CDR3 nucleotides are TGCAGTGCTAGAGAGTGGAGAGGCTACACCTTC.

There are many counts of this clone. J is TRBJ1-4 and V is TRBV5-4; no clear D. The CDR3 runs to 13 residues. The germline V gene has CDR1 SGHNT and CDR2 YYREEE (reference sequence). Trimming removed 1 base from V and 7 bases from J, with 8 bases in between. The CDR3 protein is CASSLSRGEKLFF. The DNA for the CDR3 is TGTGCCAGCAGCTTGTCCCGTGGTGAAAAACTGTTTTTT.

The V gene is TRBV10-1, the J gene TRBJ2-7; 10 nucleotides line up with TRBD2. J was trimmed by 0 bases and V by 7 bases; bases with no gene match: 18. Germline V gives CDR1 WNHNN, CDR2 SYGVQD (reference sequence). This CDR3 comprises 19 residues. The CDR3 region has the DNA TGCGCCAGCACTTTGGTAGCGGGAGGACCCAAAGGCCCCTCCTACGAGCAGTACTTC. As protein: CASTLVAGGPKGPSYEQYF.

The chain is built from TRBV2 and TRBJ1-3; D is possibly TRBD1 (5 bases). The germline gives CDR1 SNHLY, CDR2 FYNNEI. The CDR3 covers 20 residues. With 4 bases removed from V and 1 base from J, the gap between germline ends came to 26 bases. The CDR3 reads CASSGSWRSSGASSGNTIYF. The CDR3 nucleotides read TGTGCCAGCAGTGGTTCGTGGAGGTCCAGTGGGGCCTCGTCTGGAAACACCATATATTTT.

This clone was counted a single time. Other nucleotide sequences from this sample produce the same CDR3. The chain recombines TRBV5-1 with TRBJ2-2; TRBD2 matches at 8 bases. Germline loops: CDR1 SGHRS, CDR2 YFSETQ. J gave up 3 bases and V 4 bases, and 5 bases lay outside the gene matches. The CDR3 covers 15 residues. The CDR3 protein is CASSLLAGDTGELFF. The CDR3 DNA is TGCGCCAGCAGCCTTCTAGCGGGCGACACCGGGGAGCTGTTTTTT.

V and J are TRBV6-1 and TRBJ2-5, with a weak D call TRBD2 (5 bases). The CDR3 spans 16 residues. V was clipped by 3 bases and J by 4 bases, with 18 bases between them. Per germline, CDR1 MNHNS and CDR2 SASEGT. The CDR3 loop is CASSDPGGPRLETQYF. The CDR3, as DNA: TGTGCCAGCAGTGACCCAGGAGGACCTAGGTTAGAGACCCAGTACTTC.

V usage is TRBV5-1 and J usage is TRBJ2-1, with TRBD2 identical over 8 bases. CDR1 and CDR2 (germline): SGHRS, YFSETQ. With 0 bases clipped from V and 5 bases from J, the junction kept 7 bases outside the gene matches. This CDR3 is built from 16 residues. The CDR3 DNA reads as TGCGCCAGCAGCTTGGCCTCGGGAGGGCCCCACAATGAGCAGTTCTTC. This codes for CASSLASGGPHNEQFF.

In nucleotides, the CDR3 is TGTGCCAGCAGTGAAGCTGAAGCTAGCGGGAGGGCCAGAGCCAAAAACATTCAGTACTTC. This gives the protein CASSEAEASGRARAKNIQYF. The J gene is TRBJ2-4, the V gene TRBV6-1; 12 nucleotides align to TRBD2. This CDR3 spans 20 amino acids. V lost 0 bases, J lost 0 bases, and 9 bases stayed unmatched. Germline V CDR1 and CDR2: MNHNS, SASEGT.

CDR3: CASSPRDRRYEQYF. CDR3 nucleotide sequence: TGTGCCAGTAGTCCCCGGGACAGACGCTACGAGCAGTACTTC. The rearrangement links TRBV19 to TRBJ2-7; 7 bases match TRBD1. The V and J ends lost 5 bases and 3 bases, in that order; junction bases with no gene match: 7. The CDR3 sequence is 14 residues long. Germline loops: CDR1 LNHDA, CDR2 SQIVND (reference sequence).

Here the CDR3 DNA reads TGTGCCAGCAGTGAGTCTTTCGGGAACACTGAAGCTTTCTTT. Translated: CASSESFGNTEAFF. The rearrangement uses TRBV6-1 and TRBJ1-1, with D uncertain. V was trimmed by 3 bases and J by 1 base, leaving 9 bases between them. The CDR3 is 14 amino acids. Germline V gene sequence: CDR1 MNHNS, CDR2 SASEGT.

The J gene is TRBJ2-7, the V gene TRBV2; the D is unclear. The CDR3 has 13 amino acids. Germline CDR1 SNHLY, CDR2 FYNNEI. The V end was cut by 6 bases, the J end by 7 bases, with 16 bases between. The CDR3 DNA sequence: TGTGCCAGCAGGGTGGACGGAAATGGGGAGCAGTACTTC. Protein product: CASRVDGNGEQYF. The variable domain in full, with the rest retrieved from reference TRBV2 and TRBJ2-7, is EPEVTQTPSHQVTQMGQEVILRCVPISNHLYFYWYRQILGQKVEFLVSFYNNEISEKSEIFDDQFSVERPDGSNFTLKIRSTKLEDSAMYFCASRVDGNGEQYFGPGTRLTVT.